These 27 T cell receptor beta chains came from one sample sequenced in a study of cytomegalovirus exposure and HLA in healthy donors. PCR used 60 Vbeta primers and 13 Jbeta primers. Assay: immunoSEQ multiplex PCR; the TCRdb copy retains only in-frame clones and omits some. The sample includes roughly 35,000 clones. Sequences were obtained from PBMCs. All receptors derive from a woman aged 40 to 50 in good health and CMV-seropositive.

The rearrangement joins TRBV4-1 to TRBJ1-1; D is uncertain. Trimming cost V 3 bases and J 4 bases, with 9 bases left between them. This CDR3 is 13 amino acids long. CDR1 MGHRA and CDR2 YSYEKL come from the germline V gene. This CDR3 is CASSHGLTTEAFF. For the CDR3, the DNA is TGCGCCAGCAGCCACGGTCTTACCACTGAAGCTTTCTTT.

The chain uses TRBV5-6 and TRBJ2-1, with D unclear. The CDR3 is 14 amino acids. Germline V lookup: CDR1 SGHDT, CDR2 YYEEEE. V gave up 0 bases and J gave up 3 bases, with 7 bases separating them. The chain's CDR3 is CASSLGLSYNEQFF. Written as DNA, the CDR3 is TGTGCCAGCAGCTTGGGACTCAGCTACAATGAGCAGTTCTTC.

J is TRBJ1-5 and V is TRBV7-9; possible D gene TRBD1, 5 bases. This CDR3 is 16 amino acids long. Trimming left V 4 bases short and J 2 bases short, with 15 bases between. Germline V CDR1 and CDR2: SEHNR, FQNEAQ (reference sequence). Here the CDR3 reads CASSSQGGTGNQPQHF. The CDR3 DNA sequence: TGTGCCAGCAGCTCCCAGGGAGGGACGGGCAATCAGCCCCAGCATTTT.

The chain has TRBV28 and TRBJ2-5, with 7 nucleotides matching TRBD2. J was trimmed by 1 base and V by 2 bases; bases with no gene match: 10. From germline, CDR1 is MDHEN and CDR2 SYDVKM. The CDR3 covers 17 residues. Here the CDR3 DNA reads TGTGCCAGCAGTTTAGACGGTGCGGGGGAGATCCAAGAGACCCAGTACTTC. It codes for CASSLDGAGEIQETQYF.

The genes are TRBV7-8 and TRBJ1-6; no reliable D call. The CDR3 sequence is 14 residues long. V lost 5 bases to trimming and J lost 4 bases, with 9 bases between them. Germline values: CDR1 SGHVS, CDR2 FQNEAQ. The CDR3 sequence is CASSTSGYNSPLHF. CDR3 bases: TGTGCCAGCAGCACATCGGGATATAATTCACCCCTCCACTTT.

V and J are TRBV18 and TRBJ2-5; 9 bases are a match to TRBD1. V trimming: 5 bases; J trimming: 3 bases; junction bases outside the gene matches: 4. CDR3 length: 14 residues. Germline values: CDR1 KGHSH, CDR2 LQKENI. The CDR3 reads CASSKGQGKETQYF. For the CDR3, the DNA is TGTGCCAGCTCAAAAGGACAGGGGAAAGAGACCCAGTACTTC.

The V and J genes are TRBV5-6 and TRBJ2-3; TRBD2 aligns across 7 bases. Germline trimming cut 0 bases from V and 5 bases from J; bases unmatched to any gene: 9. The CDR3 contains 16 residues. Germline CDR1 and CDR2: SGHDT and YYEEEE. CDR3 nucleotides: TGTGCCAGCAGCTTGGTGGGAGGGAGTAGCGTAGATACGCAGTATTTT. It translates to CASSLVGGSSVDTQYF.

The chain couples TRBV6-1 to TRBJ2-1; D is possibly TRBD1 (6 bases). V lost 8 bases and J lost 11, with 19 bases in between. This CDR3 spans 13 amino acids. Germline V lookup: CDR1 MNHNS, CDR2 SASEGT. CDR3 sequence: CASLPNQGRQQFF. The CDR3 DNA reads TGTGCCAGCCTTCCCAATCAGGGGAGACAGCAGTTCTTC.

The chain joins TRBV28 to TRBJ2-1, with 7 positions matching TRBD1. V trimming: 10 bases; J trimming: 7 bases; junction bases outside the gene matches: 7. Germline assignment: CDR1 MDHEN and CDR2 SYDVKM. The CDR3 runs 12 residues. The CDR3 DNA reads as TGTGCCACCAATGGACAGGCAAATGAGCAGTTCTTC. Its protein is CATNGQANEQFF.

The CDR3 loop is CASREPGRPGDEQYF. CDR3 DNA: TGTGCCAGCAGAGAGCCGGGACGCCCGGGGGACGAGCAGTACTTC. The rearrangement uses TRBV6-1 and TRBJ2-7; the D gene is possibly TRBD2 (6 bases). The CDR3 has 15 residues. The ends were cut back, 6 bases at V and 5 bases at J, with 20 bases in the middle. Germline lookup yields CDR1 MNHNS and CDR2 SASEGT.

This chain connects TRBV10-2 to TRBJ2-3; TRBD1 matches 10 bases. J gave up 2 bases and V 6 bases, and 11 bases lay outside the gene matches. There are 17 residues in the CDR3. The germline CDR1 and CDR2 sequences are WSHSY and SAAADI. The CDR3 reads CASSSPRDRGHTDTQYF. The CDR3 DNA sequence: TGCGCCAGCAGCTCACCCCGGGACAGGGGCCACACAGATACGCAGTATTTT.

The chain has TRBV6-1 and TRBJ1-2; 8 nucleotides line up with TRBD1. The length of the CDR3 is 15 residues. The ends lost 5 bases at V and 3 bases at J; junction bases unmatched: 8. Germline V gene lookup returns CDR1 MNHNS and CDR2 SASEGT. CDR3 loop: CASSPRSTGDYGYTF. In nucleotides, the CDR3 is TGTGCCAGCAGTCCACGTTCGACAGGGGACTATGGCTACACCTTC.

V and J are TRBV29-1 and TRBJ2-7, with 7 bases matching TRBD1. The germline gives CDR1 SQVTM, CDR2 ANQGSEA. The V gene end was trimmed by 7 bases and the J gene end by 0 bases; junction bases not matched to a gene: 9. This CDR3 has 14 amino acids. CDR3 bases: TGCAGCGACCAATCGGGACAGATCTCCTACGAGCAGTACTTC. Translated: CSDQSGQISYEQYF.

DNA for the CDR3: TGTGCCAGCAGCTTGGTCCCGGGGGACTATGGCTACACCTTC. It translates to CASSLVPGDYGYTF. The gene calls are TRBV5-6 and TRBJ1-2, with a weak D call TRBD1 (5 bases). The V end lost 0 bases, the J end lost 3 bases, and 9 bases lay between the germline ends. The CDR3 totals 14 residues. From germline, CDR1 is SGHDT and CDR2 YYEEEE.

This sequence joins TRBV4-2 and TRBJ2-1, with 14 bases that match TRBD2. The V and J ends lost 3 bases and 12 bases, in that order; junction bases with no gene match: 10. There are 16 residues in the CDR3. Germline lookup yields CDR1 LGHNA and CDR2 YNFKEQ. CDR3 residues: CASSQDPGLAGAGQFF. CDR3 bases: TGTGCCAGCAGCCAGGACCCGGGACTAGCGGGAGCCGGGCAGTTCTTC.

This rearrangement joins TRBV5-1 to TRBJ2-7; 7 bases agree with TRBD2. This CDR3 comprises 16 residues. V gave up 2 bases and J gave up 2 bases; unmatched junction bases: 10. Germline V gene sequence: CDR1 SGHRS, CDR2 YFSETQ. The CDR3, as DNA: TGCGCCAGCAGCTTCGGGATTGGAGGGACTACCTACGAGCAGTACTTC. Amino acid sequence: CASSFGIGGTTYEQYF.

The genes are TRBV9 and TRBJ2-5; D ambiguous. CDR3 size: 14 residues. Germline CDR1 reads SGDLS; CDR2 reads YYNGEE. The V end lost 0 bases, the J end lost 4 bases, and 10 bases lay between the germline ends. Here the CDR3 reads CASSVEGGSETQYF. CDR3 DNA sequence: TGTGCCAGCAGCGTAGAAGGCGGTTCAGAGACCCAGTACTTC. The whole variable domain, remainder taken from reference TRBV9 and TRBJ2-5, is DSGVTQTPKHLITATGQRVTLRCSPRSGDLSVYWYQQSLDQGLQFLIQYYNGEERAKGNILERFSAQQFPDLHSELNLSSLELGDSALYFCASSVEGGSETQYFGPGTRLLVL.

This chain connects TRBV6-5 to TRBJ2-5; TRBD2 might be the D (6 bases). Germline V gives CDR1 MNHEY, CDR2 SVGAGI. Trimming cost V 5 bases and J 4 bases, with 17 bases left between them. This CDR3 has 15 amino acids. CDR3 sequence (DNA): TGTGCCAGCAGTCCGGGACTCGAACGGCGAGAGACCCAGTACTTC. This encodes CASSPGLERRETQYF.

CDR3 amino acids: CASSADRGETQYF. The CDR3 coding sequence is TGTGCCAGCAGCGCCGACAGGGGAGAGACCCAGTACTTC. The chain is built from TRBV7-3 and TRBJ2-5; TRBD1 agrees at 8 bases. The CDR3 runs 13 residues. The germline V gene has CDR1 SGHTA and CDR2 FQGTGA. V lost 5 bases, J lost 4 bases, and 3 bases stayed unmatched.

The CDR3 DNA follows: TGTGCCAGCAGTTCCACCGGGGGTCAAGCTTTCTTT. Amino acids: CASSSTGGQAFF. This rearrangement joins TRBV6-5 to TRBJ1-1; D is possibly TRBD1 (5 bases). The CDR3 runs 12 residues. V lost 4 bases and J 9 bases, leaving 12 bases between the germline ends. From germline, CDR1 is MNHEY and CDR2 SVGAGI.

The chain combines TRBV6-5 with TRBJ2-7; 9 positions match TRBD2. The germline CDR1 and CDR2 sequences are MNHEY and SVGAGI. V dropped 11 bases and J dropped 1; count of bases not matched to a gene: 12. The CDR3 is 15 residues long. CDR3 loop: CASSRGLAGSYEQYF. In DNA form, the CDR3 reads TGTGCCTCCAGCCGGGGGCTAGCGGGATCCTACGAGCAGTACTTC.

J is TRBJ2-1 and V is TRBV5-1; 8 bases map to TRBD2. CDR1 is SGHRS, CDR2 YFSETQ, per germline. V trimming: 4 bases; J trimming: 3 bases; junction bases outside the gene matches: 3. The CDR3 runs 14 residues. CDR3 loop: CASSDTSGYNEQFF. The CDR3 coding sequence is TGCGCCAGCAGCGATACTAGCGGCTACAATGAGCAGTTCTTC.

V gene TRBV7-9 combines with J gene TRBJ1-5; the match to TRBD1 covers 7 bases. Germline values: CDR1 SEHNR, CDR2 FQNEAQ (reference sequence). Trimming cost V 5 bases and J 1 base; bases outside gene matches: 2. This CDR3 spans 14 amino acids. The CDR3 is CASSEQGSNQPQHF. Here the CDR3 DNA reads TGTGCCAGCAGCGAACAGGGGAGCAATCAGCCCCAGCATTTT.

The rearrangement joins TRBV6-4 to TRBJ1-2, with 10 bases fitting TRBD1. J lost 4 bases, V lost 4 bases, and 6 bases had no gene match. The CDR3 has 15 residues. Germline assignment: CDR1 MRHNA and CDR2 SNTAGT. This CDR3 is CASSAGQGDSYGYTF. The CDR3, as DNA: TGTGCCAGCAGTGCCGGACAGGGGGACTCCTATGGCTACACCTTC.

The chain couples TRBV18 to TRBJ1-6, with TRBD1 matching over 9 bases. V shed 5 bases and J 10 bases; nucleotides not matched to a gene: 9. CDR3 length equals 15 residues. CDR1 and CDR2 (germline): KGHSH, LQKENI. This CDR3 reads CASSSRDRDFSPLHF. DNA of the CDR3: TGTGCCAGCTCATCACGGGACAGGGATTTCTCACCCCTCCACTTT.

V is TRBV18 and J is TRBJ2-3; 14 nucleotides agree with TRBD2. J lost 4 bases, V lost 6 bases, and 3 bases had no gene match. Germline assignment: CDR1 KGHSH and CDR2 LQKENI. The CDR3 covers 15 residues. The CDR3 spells CASSAGLAGADTQYF. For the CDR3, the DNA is TGTGCCAGCTCGGCGGGACTAGCGGGAGCAGATACGCAGTATTTT.

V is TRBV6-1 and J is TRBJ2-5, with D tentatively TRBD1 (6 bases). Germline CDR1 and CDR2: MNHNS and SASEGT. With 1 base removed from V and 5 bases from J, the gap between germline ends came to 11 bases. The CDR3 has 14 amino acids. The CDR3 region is CASSEGAGVETQYF. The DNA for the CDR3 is TGTGCCAGCAGTGAAGGGGCAGGGGTTGAGACCCAGTACTTC.